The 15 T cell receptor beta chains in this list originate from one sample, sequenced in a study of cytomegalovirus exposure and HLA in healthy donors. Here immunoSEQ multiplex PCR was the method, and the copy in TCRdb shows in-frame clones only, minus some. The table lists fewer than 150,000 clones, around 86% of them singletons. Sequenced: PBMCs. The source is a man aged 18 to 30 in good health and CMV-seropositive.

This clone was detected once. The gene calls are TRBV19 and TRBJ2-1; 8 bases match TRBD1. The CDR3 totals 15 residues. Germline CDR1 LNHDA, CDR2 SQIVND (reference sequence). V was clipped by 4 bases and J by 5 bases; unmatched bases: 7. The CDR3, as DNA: TGTGCCAGTAGTAACACAGGGGGAAAGGACAATGAGCAGTTCTTC. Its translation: CASSNTGGKDNEQFF.

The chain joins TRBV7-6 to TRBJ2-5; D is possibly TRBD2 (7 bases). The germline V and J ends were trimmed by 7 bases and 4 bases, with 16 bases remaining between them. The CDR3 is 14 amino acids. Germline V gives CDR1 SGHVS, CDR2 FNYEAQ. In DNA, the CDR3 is TGTGCCAGCACCCCTGTAGGGGGGGGAGAGACCCAGTACTTC. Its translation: CASTPVGGGETQYF. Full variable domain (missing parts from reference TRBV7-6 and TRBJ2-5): GAGVSQSPRYKVTKRGQDVALRCDPISGHVSLYWYRQALGQGPEFLTYFNYEAQQDKSGLPNDRFSAERPEGSISTLTIQRTEQRDSAMYRCASTPVGGGETQYFGPGTRLLVL.

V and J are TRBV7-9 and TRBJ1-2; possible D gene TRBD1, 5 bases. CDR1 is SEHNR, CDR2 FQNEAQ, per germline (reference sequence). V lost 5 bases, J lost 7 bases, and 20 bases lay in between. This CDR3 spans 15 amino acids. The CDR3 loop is CASSPSGGSISGYTF. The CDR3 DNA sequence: TGTGCCAGCAGCCCCTCGGGGGGGAGCATTAGTGGCTACACCTTC.

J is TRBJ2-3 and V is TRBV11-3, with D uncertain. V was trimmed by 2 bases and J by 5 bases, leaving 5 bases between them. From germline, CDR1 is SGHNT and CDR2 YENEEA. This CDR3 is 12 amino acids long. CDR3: CASSLSGDTQYF. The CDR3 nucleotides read TGTGCCAGCAGCTTATCCGGAGATACGCAGTATTTT.

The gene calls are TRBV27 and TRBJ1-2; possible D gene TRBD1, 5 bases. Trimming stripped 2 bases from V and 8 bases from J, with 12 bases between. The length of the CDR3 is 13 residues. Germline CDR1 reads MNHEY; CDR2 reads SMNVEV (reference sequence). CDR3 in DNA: TGTGCCAGCAGTTTAGCTAGGGGCTGGGGCTACACCTTC. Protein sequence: CASSLARGWGYTF.

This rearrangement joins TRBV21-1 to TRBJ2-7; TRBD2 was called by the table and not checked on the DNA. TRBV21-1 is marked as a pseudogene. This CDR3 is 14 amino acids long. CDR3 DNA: TGTGCCAACCCCGGGGGGGACTACCACTACGAGCAGTACTTC. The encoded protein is CANPGGDYHYEQYF.

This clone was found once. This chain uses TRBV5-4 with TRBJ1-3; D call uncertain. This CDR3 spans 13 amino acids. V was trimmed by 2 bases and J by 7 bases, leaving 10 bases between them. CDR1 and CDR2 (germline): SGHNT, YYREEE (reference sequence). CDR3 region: CASSLSGENTIYF. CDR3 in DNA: TGTGCCAGCAGCTTATCCGGGGAGAACACCATATATTTT.

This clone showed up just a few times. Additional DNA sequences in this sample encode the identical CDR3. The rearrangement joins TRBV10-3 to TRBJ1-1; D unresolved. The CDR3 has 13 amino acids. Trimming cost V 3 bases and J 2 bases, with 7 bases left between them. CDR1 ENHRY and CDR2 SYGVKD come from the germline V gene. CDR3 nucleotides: TGTGCCATCAGTGAACGAGGAAACACTGAAGCTTTCTTT. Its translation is CAISERGNTEAFF.

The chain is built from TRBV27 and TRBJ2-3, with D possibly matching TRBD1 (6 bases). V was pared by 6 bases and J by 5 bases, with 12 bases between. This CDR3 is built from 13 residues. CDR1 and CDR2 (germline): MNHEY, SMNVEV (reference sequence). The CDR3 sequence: CASRGQGRDTQYF. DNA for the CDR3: TGTGCCAGCAGGGGGCAGGGGAGAGATACGCAGTATTTT.

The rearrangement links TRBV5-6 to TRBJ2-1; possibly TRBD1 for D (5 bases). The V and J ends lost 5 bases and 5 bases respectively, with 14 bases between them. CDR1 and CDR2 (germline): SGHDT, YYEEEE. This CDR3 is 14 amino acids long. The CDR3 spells CASRLGATNNEQFF. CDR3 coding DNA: TGTGCCAGCAGACTTGGGGCCACGAACAATGAGCAGTTCTTC.

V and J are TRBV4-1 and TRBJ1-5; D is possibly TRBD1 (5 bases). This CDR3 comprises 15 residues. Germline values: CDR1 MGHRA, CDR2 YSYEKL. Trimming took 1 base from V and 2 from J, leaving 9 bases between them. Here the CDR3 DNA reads TGCGCCAGCAGCCAAGTCAGGGCTGGCAATCAGCCCCAGCATTTT. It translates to CASSQVRAGNQPQHF.

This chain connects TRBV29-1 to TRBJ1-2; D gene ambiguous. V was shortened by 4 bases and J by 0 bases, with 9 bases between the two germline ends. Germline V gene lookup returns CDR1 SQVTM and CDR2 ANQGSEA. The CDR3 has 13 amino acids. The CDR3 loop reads CSVVEGTNYGYTF. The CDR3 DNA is TGCAGCGTTGTGGAGGGAACTAACTATGGCTACACCTTC.

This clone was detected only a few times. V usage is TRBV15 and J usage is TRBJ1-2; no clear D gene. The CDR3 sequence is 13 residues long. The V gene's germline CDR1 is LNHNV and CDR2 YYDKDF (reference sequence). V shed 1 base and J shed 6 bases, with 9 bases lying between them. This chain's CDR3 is CATSRVEGDGYTF. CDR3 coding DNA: TGTGCCACCAGCAGAGTCGAGGGAGATGGCTACACCTTC.

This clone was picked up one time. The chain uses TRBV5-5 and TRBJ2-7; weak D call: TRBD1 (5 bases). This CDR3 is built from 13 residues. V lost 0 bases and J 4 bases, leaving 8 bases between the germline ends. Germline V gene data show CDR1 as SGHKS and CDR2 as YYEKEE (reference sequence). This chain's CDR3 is CASSLGQFYEQYF. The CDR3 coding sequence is TGTGCCAGCAGCTTGGGACAGTTTTACGAGCAGTACTTC.

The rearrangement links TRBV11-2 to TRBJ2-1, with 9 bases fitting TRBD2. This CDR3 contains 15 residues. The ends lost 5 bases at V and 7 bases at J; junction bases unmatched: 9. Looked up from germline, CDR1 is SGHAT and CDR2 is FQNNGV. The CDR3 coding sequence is TGTGCCAGCAGCCCCAATAGCGGGAGAGGGAATGAGCAGTTCTTC. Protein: CASSPNSGRGNEQFF.